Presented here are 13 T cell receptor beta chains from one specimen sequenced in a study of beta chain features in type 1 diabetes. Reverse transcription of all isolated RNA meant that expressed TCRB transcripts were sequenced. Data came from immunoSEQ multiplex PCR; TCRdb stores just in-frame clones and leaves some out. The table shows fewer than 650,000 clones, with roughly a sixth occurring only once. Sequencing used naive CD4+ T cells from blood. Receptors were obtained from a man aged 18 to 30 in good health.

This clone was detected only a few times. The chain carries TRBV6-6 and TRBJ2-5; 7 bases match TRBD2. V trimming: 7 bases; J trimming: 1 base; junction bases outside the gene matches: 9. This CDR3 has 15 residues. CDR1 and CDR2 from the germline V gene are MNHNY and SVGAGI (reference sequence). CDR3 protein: CASTERASGQETQYF. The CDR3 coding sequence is TGTGCCAGCACCGAACGTGCTAGCGGCCAAGAGACCCAGTACTTC.

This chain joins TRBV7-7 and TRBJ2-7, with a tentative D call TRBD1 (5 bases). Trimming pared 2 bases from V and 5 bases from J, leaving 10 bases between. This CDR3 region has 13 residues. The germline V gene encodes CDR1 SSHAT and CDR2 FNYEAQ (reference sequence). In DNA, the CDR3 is TGTGCCAGCAGCTTACGTAGGGGCGACGAGCAGTACTTC. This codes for CASSLRRGDEQYF.

The CDR3 spells CASSYGTRPNYGYTF. In DNA form, the CDR3 reads TGTGCCAGCAGTTACGGGACCAGGCCTAACTATGGCTACACCTTC. The chain employs TRBV6-5 and TRBJ1-2; D possibly corresponds to TRBD1 (5 bases). Germline V gives CDR1 MNHEY, CDR2 SVGAGI. There are 15 residues in the CDR3. Between the trimmed V and J ends, which lost 2 bases and 0 bases, there was a span of 10 bases.

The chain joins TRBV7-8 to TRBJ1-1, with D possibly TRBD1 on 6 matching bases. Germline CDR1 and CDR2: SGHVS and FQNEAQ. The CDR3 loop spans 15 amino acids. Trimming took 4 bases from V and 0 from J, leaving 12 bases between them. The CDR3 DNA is TGTGCCAGCAGCTCACACAGGGCCTTGAACACTGAAGCTTTCTTT. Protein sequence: CASSSHRALNTEAFF.

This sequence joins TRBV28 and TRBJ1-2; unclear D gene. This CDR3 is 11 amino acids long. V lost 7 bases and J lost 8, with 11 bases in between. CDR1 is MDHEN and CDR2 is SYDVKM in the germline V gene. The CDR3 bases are TGTGCCAGCACCTCACTATGGGGCTACACCTTC. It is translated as CASTSLWGYTF.

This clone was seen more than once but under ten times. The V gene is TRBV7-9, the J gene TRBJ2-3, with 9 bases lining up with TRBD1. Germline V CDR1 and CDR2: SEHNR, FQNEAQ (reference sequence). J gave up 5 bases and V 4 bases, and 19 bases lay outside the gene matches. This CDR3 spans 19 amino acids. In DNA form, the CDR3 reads TGTGCCAGCAGCTCCCCCCCAAGGGGGACAGGGTCAAATATAGATACGCAGTATTTT. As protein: CASSSPPRGTGSNIDTQYF. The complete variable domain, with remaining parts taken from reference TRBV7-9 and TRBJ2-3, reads DTGVSQNPRHKITKRGQNVTFRCDPISEHNRLYWYRQTLGQGPEFLTYFQNEAQLEKSRLLSDRFSAERPKGSFSTLEIQRTEQGDSAMYLCASSSPPRGTGSNIDTQYFGPGTRLTVL.

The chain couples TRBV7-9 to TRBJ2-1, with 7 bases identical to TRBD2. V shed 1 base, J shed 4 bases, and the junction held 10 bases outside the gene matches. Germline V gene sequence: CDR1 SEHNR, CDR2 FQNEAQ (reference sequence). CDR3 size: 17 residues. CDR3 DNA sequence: TGTGCCAGCAGCTTAGTCGCTCGGAGCGGGGTTTACAATGAGCAGTTCTTC. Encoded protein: CASSLVARSGVYNEQFF.

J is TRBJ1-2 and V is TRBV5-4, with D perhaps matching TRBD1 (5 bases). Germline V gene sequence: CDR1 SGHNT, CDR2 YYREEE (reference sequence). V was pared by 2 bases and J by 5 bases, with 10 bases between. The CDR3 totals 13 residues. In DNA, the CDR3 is TGTGCCAGCAGCTTCCGGGGGGAATATGGCTACACCTTC. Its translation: CASSFRGEYGYTF.

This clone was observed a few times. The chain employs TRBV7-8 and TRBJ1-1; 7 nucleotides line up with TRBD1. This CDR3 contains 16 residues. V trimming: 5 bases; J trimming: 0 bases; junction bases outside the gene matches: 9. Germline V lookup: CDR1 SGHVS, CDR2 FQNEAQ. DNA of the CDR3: TGTGCCAGCAGCCAACAATCCGGGACAGTGAACACTGAAGCTTTCTTT. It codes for CASSQQSGTVNTEAFF.

CDR3 in amino acids: CASSLWTVVDNEQFF. CDR3 DNA: TGTGCCAGCAGCTTATGGACAGTTGTAGACAATGAGCAGTTCTTC. The rearrangement joins TRBV7-9 to TRBJ2-1; tentatively, D is TRBD1 (6 bases). Germline V lookup: CDR1 SEHNR, CDR2 FQNEAQ (reference sequence). CDR3 size: 15 residues. V was shortened by 2 bases and J by 5 bases, with 13 bases between the two germline ends.

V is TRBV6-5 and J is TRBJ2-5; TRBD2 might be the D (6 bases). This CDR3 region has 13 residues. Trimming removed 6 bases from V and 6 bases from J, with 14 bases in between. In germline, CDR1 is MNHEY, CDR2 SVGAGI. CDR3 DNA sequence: TGTGCCAGCAGCGGAGGGAATTTGAAGACCCAGTACTTC. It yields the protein CASSGGNLKTQYF.

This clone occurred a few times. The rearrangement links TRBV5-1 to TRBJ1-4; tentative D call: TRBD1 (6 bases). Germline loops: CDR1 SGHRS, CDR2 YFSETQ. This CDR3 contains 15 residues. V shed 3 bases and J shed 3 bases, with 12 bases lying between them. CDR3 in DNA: TGCGCCAGCAGCTGGAATCAGGGGTCTAATGAAAAACTGTTTTTT. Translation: CASSWNQGSNEKLFF.

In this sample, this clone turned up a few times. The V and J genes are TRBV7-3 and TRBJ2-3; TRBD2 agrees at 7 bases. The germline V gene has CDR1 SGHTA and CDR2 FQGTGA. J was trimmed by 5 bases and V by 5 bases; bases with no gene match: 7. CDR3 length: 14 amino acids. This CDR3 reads CASSPGLPLDTQYF. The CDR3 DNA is TGTGCCAGCAGCCCGGGACTACCACTAGATACGCAGTATTTT. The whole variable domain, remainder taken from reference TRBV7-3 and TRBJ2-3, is GAGVSQTPSNKVTEKGKYVELRCDPISGHTALYWYRQSLGQGPEFLIYFQGTGAADDSGLPNDRFFAVRPEGSVSTLKIQRTERGDSAVYLCASSPGLPLDTQYFGPGTRLTVL.